Only one count was recorded for the clone carrying this T cell receptor beta chain. This sample was taken from a study of blood T cell repertoires in COVID-19. Method: immunoSEQ multiplex PCR; TCRdb's copy keeps in-frame clones and lacks some. The sample shows 200,000 to 250,000 clones, roughly 84% of them seen only once. CDR3 size: 13 residues. Germline loops: CDR1 SGHTS, CDR2 YDEGEE. Trimming cost V 4 bases and J 0 bases, with 7 bases left between them. V gene TRBV5-8 combines with J gene TRBJ1-1; a weak D match, TRBD1 (5 bases). The clonotype was recovered from a middle-aged man with active or convalescent COVID-19. The sample consisted of peripheral blood. The CDR3 DNA is TGTGCCAGCAGCCAGGGCATGAACACTGAAGCTTTCTTT. Encoded protein: CASSQGMNTEAFF.